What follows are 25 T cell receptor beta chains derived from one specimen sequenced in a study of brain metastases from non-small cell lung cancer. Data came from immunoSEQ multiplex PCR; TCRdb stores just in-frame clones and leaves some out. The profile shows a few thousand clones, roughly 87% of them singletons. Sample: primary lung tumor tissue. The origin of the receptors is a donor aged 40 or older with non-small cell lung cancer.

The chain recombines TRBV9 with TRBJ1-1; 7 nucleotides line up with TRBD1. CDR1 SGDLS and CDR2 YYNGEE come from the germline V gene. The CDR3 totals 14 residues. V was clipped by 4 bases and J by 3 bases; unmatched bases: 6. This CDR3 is CASSSGQQYTEAFF. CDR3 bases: TGTGCCAGCAGCTCGGGACAGCAGTACACTGAAGCTTTCTTT.

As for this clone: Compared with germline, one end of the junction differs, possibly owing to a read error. The CDR3 here is CSVGNDRGGGELFF. In nucleotides, the CDR3 is TGCAGCGTGGGAAACGACAGGGGTGGCGGGGAACTGTTTTTT. The J gene is TRBJ2-2, the V gene TRBV29-1; 8 nucleotides align to TRBD1. Germline V CDR1 and CDR2: SQVTM, ANQGSEA. The CDR3 runs 14 residues.

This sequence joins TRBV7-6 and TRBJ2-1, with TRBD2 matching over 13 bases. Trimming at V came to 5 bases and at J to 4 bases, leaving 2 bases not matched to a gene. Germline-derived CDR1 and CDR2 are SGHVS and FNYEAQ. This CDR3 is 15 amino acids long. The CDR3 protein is CASSRTSGGYNEQFF. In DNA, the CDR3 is TGTGCCAGCAGCCGGACTAGCGGGGGATACAATGAGCAGTTCTTC.

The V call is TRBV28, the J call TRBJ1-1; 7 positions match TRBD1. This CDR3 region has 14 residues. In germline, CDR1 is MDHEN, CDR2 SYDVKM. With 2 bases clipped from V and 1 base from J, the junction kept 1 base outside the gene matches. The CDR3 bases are TGTGCCAGCAGTTTAACAGGGGCGAACACTGAAGCTTTCTTT. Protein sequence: CASSLTGANTEAFF.

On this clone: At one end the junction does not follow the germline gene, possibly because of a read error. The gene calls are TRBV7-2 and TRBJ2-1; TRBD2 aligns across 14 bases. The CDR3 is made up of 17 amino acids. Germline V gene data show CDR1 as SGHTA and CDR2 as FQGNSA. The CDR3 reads CASSSRLAGGGSNEQFF. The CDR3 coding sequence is TGTGCTAGCAGCTCCCGACTAGCGGGGGGGGGATCCAATGAGCAGTTCTTC.

Here the CDR3 DNA reads TGCGCCAGCAGCTTAGGGGACAGGGAGGCTGAAGCTTTCTTT. Its translation is CASSLGDREAEAFF. This chain links TRBV5-1 with TRBJ1-1; 9 bases agree with TRBD1. J gave up 6 bases and V 2 bases, and 5 bases lay outside the gene matches. The CDR3 totals 14 residues. Germline V CDR1 and CDR2: SGHRS, YFSETQ.

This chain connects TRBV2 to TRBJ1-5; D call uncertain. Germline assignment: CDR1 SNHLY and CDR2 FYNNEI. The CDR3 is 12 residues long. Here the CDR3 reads CGSKQAGQPQHF. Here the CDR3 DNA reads TGTGGATCGAAGCAGGCTGGTCAGCCCCAGCATTTT.

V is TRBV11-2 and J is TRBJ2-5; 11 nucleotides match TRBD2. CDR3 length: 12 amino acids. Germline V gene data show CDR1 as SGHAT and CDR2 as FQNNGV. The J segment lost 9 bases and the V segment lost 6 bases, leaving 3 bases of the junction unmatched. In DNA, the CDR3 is TGTGCCAGCAGGGAGACTAGCGGGGCCCAGTACTTC. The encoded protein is CASRETSGAQYF.

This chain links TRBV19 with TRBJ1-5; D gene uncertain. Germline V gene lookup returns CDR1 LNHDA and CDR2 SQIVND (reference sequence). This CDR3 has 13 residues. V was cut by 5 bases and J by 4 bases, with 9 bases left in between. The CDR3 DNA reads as TGTGCCAGTAGTCAGGCAGATAATCAGCCCCAGCATTTT. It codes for CASSQADNQPQHF.

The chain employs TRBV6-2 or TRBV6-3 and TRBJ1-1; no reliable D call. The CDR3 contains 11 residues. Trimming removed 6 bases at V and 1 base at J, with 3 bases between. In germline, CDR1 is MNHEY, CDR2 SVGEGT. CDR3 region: CASSENTEAFF. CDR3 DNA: TGTGCCAGCAGCGAGAACACTGAAGCTTTCTTT.

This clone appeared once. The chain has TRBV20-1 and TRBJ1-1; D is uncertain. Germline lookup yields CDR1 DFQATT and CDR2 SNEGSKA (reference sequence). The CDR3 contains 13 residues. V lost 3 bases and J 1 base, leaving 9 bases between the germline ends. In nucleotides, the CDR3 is TGCAGTGCTAGTGTAGGGTGGAACACTGAAGCTTTCTTT. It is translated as CSASVGWNTEAFF.

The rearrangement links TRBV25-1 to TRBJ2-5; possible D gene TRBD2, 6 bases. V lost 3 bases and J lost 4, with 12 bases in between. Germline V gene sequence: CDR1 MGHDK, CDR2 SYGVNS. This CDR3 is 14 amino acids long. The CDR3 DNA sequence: TGTGCCAGCAGTGACCTTAGCGGAGGAGAGACCCAGTACTTC. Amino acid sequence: CASSDLSGGETQYF.

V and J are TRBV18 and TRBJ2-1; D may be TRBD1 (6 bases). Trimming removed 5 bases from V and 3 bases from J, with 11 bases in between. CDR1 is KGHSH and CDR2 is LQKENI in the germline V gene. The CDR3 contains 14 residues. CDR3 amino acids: CASSSTGYYNEQFF. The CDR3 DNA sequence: TGTGCCAGCTCATCTACAGGGTACTACAATGAGCAGTTCTTC.

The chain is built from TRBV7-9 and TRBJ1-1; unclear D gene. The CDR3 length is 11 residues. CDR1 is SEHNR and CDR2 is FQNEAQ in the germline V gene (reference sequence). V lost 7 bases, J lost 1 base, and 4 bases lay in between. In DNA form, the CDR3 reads TGTGCCAGCAAGGGGAACACTGAAGCTTTCTTT. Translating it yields CASKGNTEAFF.

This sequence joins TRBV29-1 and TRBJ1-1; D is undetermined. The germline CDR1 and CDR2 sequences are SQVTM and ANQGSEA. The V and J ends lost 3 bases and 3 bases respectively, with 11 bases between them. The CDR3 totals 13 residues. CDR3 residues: CSVEGFADTEAFF. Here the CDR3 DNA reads TGCAGCGTTGAGGGGTTCGCGGACACTGAAGCTTTCTTT.

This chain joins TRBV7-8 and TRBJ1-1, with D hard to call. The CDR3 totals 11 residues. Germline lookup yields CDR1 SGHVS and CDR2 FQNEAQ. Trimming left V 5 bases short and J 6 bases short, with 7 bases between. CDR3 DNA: TGTGCCAGCAGCCCCCGTCCTGAAGCTTTCTTT. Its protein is CASSPRPEAFF. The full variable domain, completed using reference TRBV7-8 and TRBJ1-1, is GAGVSQSPRYKVAKRGQDVALRCDPISGHVSLFWYQQALGQGPEFLTYFQNEAQLDKSGLPSDRFFAERPEGSVSTLKIQRTQQEDSAVYLCASSPRPEAFFGQGTRLTVV.

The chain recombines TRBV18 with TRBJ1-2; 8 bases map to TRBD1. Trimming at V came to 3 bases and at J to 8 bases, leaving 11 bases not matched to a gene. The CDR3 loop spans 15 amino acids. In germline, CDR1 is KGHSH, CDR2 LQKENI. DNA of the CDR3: TGTGCCAGCTCACCGGACAGGGAGCCCACCAGAGGCTACACCTTC. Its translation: CASSPDREPTRGYTF. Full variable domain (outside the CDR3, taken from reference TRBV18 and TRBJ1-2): NAGVMQNPRHLVRRRGQEARLRCSPMKGHSHVYWYRQLPEEGLKFMVYLQKENIIDESGMPKERFSAEFPKEGPSILRIQQVVRGDSAAYFCASSPDREPTRGYTFGSGTRLTVV.

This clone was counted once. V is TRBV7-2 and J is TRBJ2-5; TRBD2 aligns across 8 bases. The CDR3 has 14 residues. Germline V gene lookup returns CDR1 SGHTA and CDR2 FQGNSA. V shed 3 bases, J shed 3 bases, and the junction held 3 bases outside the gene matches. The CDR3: CASSLMRGEETQYF. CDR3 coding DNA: TGTGCCAGCAGCTTGATGCGGGGGGAAGAGACCCAGTACTTC.

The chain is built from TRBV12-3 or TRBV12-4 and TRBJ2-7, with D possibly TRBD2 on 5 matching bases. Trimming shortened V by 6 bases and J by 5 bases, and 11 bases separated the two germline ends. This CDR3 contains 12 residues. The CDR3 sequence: CASSPTSNEQYF. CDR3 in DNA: TGTGCCAGCAGCCCTACTAGTAACGAGCAGTACTTC.

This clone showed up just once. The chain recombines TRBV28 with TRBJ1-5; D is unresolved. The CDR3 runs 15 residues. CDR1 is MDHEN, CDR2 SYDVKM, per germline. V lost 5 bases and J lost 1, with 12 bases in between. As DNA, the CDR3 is TGTGCCAGCAGTCATGACTCCTACAGCAATCAGCCCCAGCATTTT. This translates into CASSHDSYSNQPQHF.

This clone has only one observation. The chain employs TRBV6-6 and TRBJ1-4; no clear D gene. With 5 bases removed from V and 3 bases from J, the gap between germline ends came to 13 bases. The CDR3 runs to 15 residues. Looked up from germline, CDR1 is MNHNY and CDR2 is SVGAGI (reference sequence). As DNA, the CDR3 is TGTGCCAGCAGTACCTTTGGAGCGTCTAATGAAAAACTGTTTTTT. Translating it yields CASSTFGASNEKLFF.

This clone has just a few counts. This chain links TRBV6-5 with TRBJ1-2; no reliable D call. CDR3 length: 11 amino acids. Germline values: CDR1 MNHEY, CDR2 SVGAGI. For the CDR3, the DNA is TGTGCTGCCGAGGGAGGTTATGGCTACACCTTC. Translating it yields CAAEGGYGYTF.

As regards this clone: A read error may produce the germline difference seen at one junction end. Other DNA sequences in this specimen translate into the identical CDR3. In DNA, the CDR3 is TGTGCCAGTAGTTACGGAGCGGGAGACTACGAGCAGTACTTC. It translates to CASSYGAGDYEQYF. The chain has TRBV6-2 or TRBV6-3 and TRBJ2-7; 8 bases agree with TRBD2. This CDR3 contains 14 residues. CDR1 is MNHEY and CDR2 is SVGEGT in the germline V gene.

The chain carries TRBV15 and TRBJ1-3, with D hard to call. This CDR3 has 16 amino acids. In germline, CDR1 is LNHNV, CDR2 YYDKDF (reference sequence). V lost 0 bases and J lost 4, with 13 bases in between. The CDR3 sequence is CATSRDVTAEGNTIYF. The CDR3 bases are TGTGCCACCAGCAGAGATGTAACAGCTGAAGGAAACACCATATATTTT.

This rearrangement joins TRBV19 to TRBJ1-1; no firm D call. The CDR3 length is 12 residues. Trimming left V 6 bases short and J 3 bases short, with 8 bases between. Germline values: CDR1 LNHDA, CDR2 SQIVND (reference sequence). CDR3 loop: CASSAYDTEAFF. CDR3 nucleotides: TGTGCCAGTAGCGCGTACGACACTGAAGCTTTCTTT.